Each of the 17 T cell receptor beta chains below was sequenced from the same sample in a study of shared clonotypes between healthy human individuals. Method: immunoSEQ multiplex PCR; TCRdb's copy keeps in-frame clones and lacks some. The table lists about 1.1 million clones, about 80% of them singletons. The specimen was memory CD4+ T cells from PBMCs. Subset meaning: CD45RA-negative fraction. The receptor set was obtained from a man aged 18 to 30 in good health. Some clones in this sample may be carry-over from other donors' samples.

The rearrangement joins TRBV7-6 to TRBJ1-3; possible D gene TRBD1, 6 bases. The CDR3 has 15 amino acids. Germline V lookup: CDR1 SGHVS, CDR2 FNYEAQ. V gave up 6 bases and J gave up 4 bases, with 16 bases separating them. This CDR3 reads CASSRGGSQGNTIYF. Here the CDR3 DNA reads TGTGCCAGCAGTAGAGGGGGATCTCAGGGAAACACCATATATTTT.

This clone showed up just once. V usage is TRBV28 and J usage is TRBJ2-1, with 8 bases fitting TRBD2. Trimming at V came to 7 bases and at J to 5 bases, leaving 13 bases not matched to a gene. The CDR3 is 16 residues long. Germline values: CDR1 MDHEN, CDR2 SYDVKM. The DNA of the CDR3 is TGTGCCAGCAACCTTCCATCCTCGCGGGGGGACAATGAGCAGTTCTTC. It yields the protein CASNLPSSRGDNEQFF.

This chain connects TRBV4-2 to TRBJ2-1; no firm D call. Germline V gene sequence: CDR1 LGHNA, CDR2 YNFKEQ. V shed 1 base and J shed 0 bases, with 10 bases lying between them. The CDR3 contains 16 residues. The CDR3 DNA sequence: TGTGCCAGCAGCCAAGTGCCTCAAAGCTCCTACAATGAGCAGTTCTTC. Protein sequence: CASSQVPQSSYNEQFF.

The CDR3 protein is CASSRKTGGDYGYTF. As DNA, the CDR3 is TGTGCCAGCAGCCGTAAAACAGGGGGCGACTATGGCTACACCTTC. The chain has TRBV7-9 and TRBJ1-2, with 9 bases that match TRBD1. V shed 5 bases, J shed 3 bases, and the junction held 7 bases outside the gene matches. The CDR3 runs to 15 residues. Per germline, CDR1 SEHNR and CDR2 FQNEAQ (reference sequence).

The chain recombines TRBV30 with TRBJ1-5, with D hard to call. The germline V gene has CDR1 GTSNPN and CDR2 SVGIG (reference sequence). The CDR3 has 15 amino acids. V shed 1 base and J shed 2 bases, with 12 bases lying between them. For the CDR3, the DNA is TGTGCCTGGAGTGGCGTGGGGTGGGGCAATCAGCCCCAGCATTTT. Protein sequence: CAWSGVGWGNQPQHF.

Turning to this clone: Other DNA sequences within the sample encode an identical CDR3. The V call is TRBV18, the J call TRBJ2-1, with 9 nucleotides matching TRBD2. Germline loops: CDR1 KGHSH, CDR2 LQKENI. The junction had 4 bases not matched to a gene; V was cut back by 3 bases and J by 4 bases. This CDR3 has 15 amino acids. CDR3 protein: CASSPNSGSYNEQFF. As DNA, the CDR3 is TGTGCCAGCTCACCCAATAGCGGGAGTTACAATGAGCAGTTCTTC.

This clone was detected a few times. Additional DNA sequences in this sample encode the identical CDR3. The V gene is TRBV20-1, the J gene TRBJ2-1; D is unresolved. Germline values: CDR1 DFQATT, CDR2 SNEGSKA (reference sequence). The CDR3 contains 11 residues. V gave up 3 bases and J gave up 3 bases, with 3 bases separating them. The CDR3 loop is CSARDYNEQFF. The CDR3 DNA is TGCAGTGCTAGGGACTACAATGAGCAGTTCTTC.

This clone showed up just a few times. The rearrangement links TRBV29-1 to TRBJ2-7; 11 positions match TRBD1. There are 16 residues in the CDR3. After removal of 3 bases from V and 5 bases from J, the junction contained 12 bases not matched to a gene. Per germline, CDR1 SQVTM and CDR2 ANQGSEA. The CDR3 bases are TGCAGCGTTGAGATGGGAGGACAGGGGGCGATGGACGAGCAGTACTTC. Translated, it gives CSVEMGGQGAMDEQYF.

The chain joins TRBV6-6 to TRBJ1-2, with D perhaps matching TRBD1 (6 bases). The length of the CDR3 is 14 residues. The germline V gene has CDR1 MNHNY and CDR2 SVGAGI (reference sequence). V lost 6 bases and J lost 7, with 18 bases in between. In nucleotides, the CDR3 is TGTGCCAGCAGCTTTGCCCAGGGGAGGGGTGGCTACACCTTC. It translates to CASSFAQGRGGYTF.

The chain employs TRBV11-2 and TRBJ1-1; D gene uncertain. The CDR3 consists of 15 residues. Trimming cost V 5 bases and J 4 bases, with 17 bases left between them. Looked up from germline, CDR1 is SGHAT and CDR2 is FQNNGV. The CDR3 coding sequence is TGTGCCAGCAGCAGTATCAGGAGAAGAGGCACTGAAGCTTTCTTT. Translation gives CASSSIRRRGTEAFF.

The chain's CDR3 is CASSLGQGHEQFF. CDR3 nucleotides: TGTGCCAGCAGCTTGGGCCAGGGGCATGAGCAGTTCTTC. The chain combines TRBV5-6 with TRBJ2-1; possible D gene TRBD1, 6 bases. Germline V gene data show CDR1 as SGHDT and CDR2 as YYEEEE. The CDR3 has 13 amino acids. V was pared by 0 bases and J by 8 bases, with 9 bases between.

The chain has TRBV5-1 and TRBJ1-2; TRBD1 might be the D (6 bases). The germline gives CDR1 SGHRS, CDR2 YFSETQ. Trimming shortened V by 3 bases and J by 3 bases, and 18 bases separated the two germline ends. The CDR3 sequence is 16 residues long. The chain's CDR3 is CASSSGAASWDYGYTF. In DNA form, the CDR3 reads TGCGCCAGCAGCTCGGGGGCGGCTTCCTGGGACTATGGCTACACCTTC.

This clone is a singleton in its sample. The chain links TRBV5-4 to TRBJ2-5; 7 nucleotides align to TRBD2. The V gene end was trimmed by 4 bases and the J gene end by 5 bases; junction bases not matched to a gene: 17. This CDR3 is 17 amino acids long. CDR1 and CDR2 from the germline V gene are SGHNT and YYREEE (reference sequence). The CDR3 here is CASSPGAGGRARETQYF. The CDR3 nucleotides are TGTGCCAGCAGCCCCGGGGCTGGCGGGAGAGCGAGGGAGACCCAGTACTTC.

As regards this clone: The junction departs from the called germline gene at one end, perhaps through a read error. The chain uses TRBV9 and TRBJ2-6, with no clear D. Germline lookup yields CDR1 SGDLS and CDR2 YYNGEE. The CDR3 consists of 17 residues. The CDR3 sequence is CASNVDGRSSGANVLTF. In nucleotides, the CDR3 is TGTGCCAGCAACGTAGACGGCAGGAGCTCTGGGGCCAACGTCCTGACTTTC.

As concerns this clone: This same CDR3 is encoded by further DNA sequences in the sample. This chain uses TRBV7-9 with TRBJ2-7; 7 nucleotides line up with TRBD2. V was pared by 5 bases and J by 2 bases, with 12 bases of the junction left unmatched. Germline CDR1 SEHNR, CDR2 FQNEAQ (reference sequence). The CDR3 has 16 amino acids. The CDR3 loop reads CASSLGMGGLTYEQYF. The DNA for the CDR3 is TGTGCCAGCAGCCTGGGAATGGGAGGGCTAACCTACGAGCAGTACTTC.

The V gene is TRBV30, the J gene TRBJ2-1; 7 nucleotides agree with TRBD2. Trimming cost V 2 bases and J 6 bases; bases outside gene matches: 7. This CDR3 is 14 amino acids long. Germline V lookup: CDR1 GTSNPN, CDR2 SVGIG (reference sequence). CDR3 protein: CAWSRTRISNEQFF. The CDR3 DNA sequence: TGTGCCTGGAGTAGGACTAGGATATCCAATGAGCAGTTCTTC.

The CDR3 loop is CASSVEGGTRAFF. The CDR3 region has the DNA TGTGCCAGCAGCGTAGAGGGGGGTACACGGGCTTTCTTT. V and J are TRBV9 and TRBJ1-1; TRBD1 is a possible D gene (6 bases). Germline values: CDR1 SGDLS, CDR2 YYNGEE. V lost 0 bases and J 11 bases, leaving 14 bases between the germline ends. The length of the CDR3 is 13 residues.